The present T cell receptor beta chain was sequenced within a study of patients and donors after allogeneic stem cell transplantation. One entry per CDR3 protein, called by TCRdb with MiXCR from the RT-PCR reads. The sample gives fewer than 250,000 distinct CDR3 sequences, roughly 14% of which show up once; roughly 10% is in the top ten. Germline values: CDR1 SGHTA, CDR2 FQGNSA. The V end was cut by 2 bases, the J end by 0 bases, with 10 bases between. The CDR3 runs to 15 residues. A few counts support this clonotype. The TCR sequence derives from a human donor who was either an allogeneic HSCT recipient or a stem cell or donor lymphocyte infusion donor (not recorded which). It is not recorded whose cells these are; they may come from a transplant donor. This sequence joins TRBV7-2 and TRBJ1-2; D is unresolved. Sequencing was performed on blood, either unsorted or a sorted T cell fraction (not recorded which). The CDR3 coding sequence is TGTGCCAGCAGCTTATCGTTCTCAGCTAACTATGGCTACACCTTC. It codes for CASSLSFSANYGYTF.